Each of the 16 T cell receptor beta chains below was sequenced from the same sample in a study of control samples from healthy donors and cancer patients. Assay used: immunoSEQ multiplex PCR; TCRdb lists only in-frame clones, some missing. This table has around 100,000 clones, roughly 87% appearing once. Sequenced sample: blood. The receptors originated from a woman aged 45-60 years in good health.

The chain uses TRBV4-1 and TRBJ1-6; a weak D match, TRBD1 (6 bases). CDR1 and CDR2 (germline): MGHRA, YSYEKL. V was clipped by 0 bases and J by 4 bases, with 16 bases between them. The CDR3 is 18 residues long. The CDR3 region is CASSQDVGRGFYNSPLHF. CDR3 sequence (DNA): TGCGCCAGCAGCCAAGATGTCGGCAGGGGTTTTTATAATTCACCCCTCCACTTT.

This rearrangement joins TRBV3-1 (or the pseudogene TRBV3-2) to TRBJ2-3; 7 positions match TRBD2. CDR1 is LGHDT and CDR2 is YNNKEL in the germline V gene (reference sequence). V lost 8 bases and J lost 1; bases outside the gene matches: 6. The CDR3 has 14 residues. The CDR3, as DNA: TGTGCCAGCCTAAGGGCGGGGGGCACAGATACGCAGTATTTT. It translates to CASLRAGGTDTQYF.

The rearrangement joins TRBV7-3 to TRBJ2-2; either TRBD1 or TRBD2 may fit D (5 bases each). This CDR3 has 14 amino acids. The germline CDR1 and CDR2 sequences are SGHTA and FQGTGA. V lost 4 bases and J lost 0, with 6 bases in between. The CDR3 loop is CASSSGPNTGELFF. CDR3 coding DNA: TGTGCCAGCAGCTCGGGGCCGAACACCGGGGAGCTGTTTTTT.

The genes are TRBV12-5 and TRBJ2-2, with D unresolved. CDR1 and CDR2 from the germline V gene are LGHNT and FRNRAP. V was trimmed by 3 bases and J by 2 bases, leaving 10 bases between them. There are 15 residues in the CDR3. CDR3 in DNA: TGTGCTAGTGGTTTCACAGTGCCCAACACCGGGGAGCTGTTTTTT. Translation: CASGFTVPNTGELFF.

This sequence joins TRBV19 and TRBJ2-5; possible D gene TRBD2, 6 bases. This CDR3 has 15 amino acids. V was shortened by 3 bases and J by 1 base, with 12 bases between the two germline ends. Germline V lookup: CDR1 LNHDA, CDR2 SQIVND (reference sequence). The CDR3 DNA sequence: TGTGCCAGTAGTATTTTCTCGGGGGTCCAAGAGACCCAGTACTTC. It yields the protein CASSIFSGVQETQYF.

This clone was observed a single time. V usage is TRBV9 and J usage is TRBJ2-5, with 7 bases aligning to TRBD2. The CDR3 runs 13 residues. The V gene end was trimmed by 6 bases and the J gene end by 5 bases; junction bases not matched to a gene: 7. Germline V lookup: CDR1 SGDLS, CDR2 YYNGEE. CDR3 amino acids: CASTPAGEETQYF. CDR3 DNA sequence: TGTGCCAGCACCCCGGCGGGAGAGGAGACCCAGTACTTC.

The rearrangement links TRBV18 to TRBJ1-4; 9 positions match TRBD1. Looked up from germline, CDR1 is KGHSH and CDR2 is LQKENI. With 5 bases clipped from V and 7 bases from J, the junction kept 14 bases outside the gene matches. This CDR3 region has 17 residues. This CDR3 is CASSSIAGTGLREKLFF. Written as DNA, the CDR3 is TGTGCCAGCTCATCGATCGCCGGGACAGGGCTTCGTGAAAAACTGTTTTTT. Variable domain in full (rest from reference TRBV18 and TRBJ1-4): NAGVMQNPRHLVRRRGQEARLRCSPMKGHSHVYWYRQLPEEGLKFMVYLQKENIIDESGMPKERFSAEFPKEGPSILRIQQVVRGDSAAYFCASSSIAGTGLREKLFFGSGTQLSVL.

CDR3 sequence reads: CASSFWTLRDTEAFF. The CDR3, as DNA: TGTGCCAGCAGCTTCTGGACATTAAGGGACACTGAAGCTTTCTTT. The chain joins TRBV7-8 to TRBJ1-1; TRBD1 is a possible D gene (5 bases). V lost 3 bases, J lost 3 bases, and 14 bases lay in between. CDR1 and CDR2 from the germline V gene are SGHVS and FQNEAQ. The CDR3 is 15 amino acids.

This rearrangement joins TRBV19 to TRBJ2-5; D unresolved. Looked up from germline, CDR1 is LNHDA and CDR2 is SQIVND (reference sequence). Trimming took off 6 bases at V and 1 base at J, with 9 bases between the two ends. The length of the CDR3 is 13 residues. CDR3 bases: TGTGCCAGTAGCCAGGTCAGCCAAGAGACCCAGTACTTC. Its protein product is CASSQVSQETQYF.

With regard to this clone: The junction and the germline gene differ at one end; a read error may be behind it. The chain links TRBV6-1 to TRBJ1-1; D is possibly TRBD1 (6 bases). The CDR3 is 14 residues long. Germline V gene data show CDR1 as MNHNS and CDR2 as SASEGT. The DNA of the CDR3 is TGTGCCAGCAGGGAAGGAACAGGGAGGACTGAAGCTTTCTTT. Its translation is CASREGTGRTEAFF.

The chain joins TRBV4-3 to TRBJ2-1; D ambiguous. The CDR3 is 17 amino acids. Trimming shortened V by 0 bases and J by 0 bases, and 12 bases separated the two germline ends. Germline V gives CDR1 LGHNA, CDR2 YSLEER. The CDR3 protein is CASSQEGLMSSYNEQFF. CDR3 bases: TGCGCCAGCAGCCAAGAAGGCCTCATGAGCTCCTACAATGAGCAGTTCTTC.

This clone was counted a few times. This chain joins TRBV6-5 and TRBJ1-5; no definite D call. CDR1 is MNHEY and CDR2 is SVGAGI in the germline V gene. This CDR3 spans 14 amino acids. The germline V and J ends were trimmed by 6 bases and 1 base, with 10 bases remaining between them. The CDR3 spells CASRPSESNQPQHF. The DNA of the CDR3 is TGTGCCAGCAGACCTTCAGAGAGCAATCAGCCCCAGCATTTT.

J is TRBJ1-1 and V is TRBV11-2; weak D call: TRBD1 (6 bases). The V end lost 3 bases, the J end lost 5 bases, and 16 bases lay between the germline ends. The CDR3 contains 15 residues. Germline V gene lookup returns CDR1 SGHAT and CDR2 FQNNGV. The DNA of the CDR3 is TGTGCCAGCAGCTTTCGTCCAGGGGTTAGTACTGAAGCTTTCTTT. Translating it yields CASSFRPGVSTEAFF.

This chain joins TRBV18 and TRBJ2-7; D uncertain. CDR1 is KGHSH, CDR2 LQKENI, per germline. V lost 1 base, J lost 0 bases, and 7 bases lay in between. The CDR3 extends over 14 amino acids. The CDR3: CASSPRSLSYEQYV. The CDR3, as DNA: TGTGCCAGCTCACCACGTTCCCTCTCCTACGAGCAGTACGTC.

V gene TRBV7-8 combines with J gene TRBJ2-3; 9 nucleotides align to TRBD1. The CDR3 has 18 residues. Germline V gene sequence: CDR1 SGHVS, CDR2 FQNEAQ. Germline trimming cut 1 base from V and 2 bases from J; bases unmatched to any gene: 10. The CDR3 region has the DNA TGTGCCAGCAGCTTAGTTGGGAACCGGGACAGGGCCACAGATACGCAGTATTTT. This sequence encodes CASSLVGNRDRATDTQYF.

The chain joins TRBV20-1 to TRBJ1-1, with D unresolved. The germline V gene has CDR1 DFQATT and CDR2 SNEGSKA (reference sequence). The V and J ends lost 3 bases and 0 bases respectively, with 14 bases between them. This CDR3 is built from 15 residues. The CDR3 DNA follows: TGCAGTGCTAGTAATTCCCAGACATTGAACACTGAAGCTTTCTTT. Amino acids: CSASNSQTLNTEAFF.